This T cell receptor (beta chain) stems from a study of shared clonotypes between healthy human individuals. About the study: There were three CD4 naive, three CD4 memory, two CD8 naive and one CD8 memory plates per donor.

This clone was seen only once. The antigen remains unidentified. TCRdb keeps only in-frame clones here, not all; method: immunoSEQ multiplex PCR. The sample holds approximately 2.5 million clones; 90% to 95% are singletons and the top ten take about 0.13%. Germline-derived CDR1 and CDR2 are SNHLY and FYNNEI. J gave up 4 bases and V 5 bases, and 9 bases lay outside the gene matches. The CDR3 is 15 amino acids. Points from the study as a whole: Naive subsets typically showed greater estimated richness than memory subsets.

Sequencing used naive CD4+ T cells sorted from blood. Subset here: CD45RA+ positively selected. The rearrangement links TRBV2 to TRBJ1-1; 8 nucleotides align to TRBD1. This TCR came from a young man in good health. DNA of the CDR3: TGTGCCAGCAGTCCCCGGACAGGGAAGTCCACTGAAGCTTTCTTT. Protein sequence: CASSPRTGKSTEAFF.